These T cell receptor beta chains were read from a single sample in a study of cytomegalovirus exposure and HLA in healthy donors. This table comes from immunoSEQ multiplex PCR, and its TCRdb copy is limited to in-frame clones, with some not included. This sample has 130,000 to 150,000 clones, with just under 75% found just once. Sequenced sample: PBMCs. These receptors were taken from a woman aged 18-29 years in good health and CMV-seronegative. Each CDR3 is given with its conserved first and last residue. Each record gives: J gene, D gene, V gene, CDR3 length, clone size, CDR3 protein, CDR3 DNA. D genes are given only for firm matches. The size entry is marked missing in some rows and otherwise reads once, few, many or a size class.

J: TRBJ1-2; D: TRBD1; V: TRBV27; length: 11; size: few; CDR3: CASQGARGYTF; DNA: TGTGCCAGCCAGGGGGCCAGGGGCTACACCTTC
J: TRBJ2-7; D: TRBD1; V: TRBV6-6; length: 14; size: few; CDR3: CASSYEGTGYEQYF; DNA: TGTGCCAGCAGTTACGAAGGGACAGGCTACGAGCAGTACTTC
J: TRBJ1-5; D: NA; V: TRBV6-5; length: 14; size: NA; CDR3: CASSYFEGNQPQHF; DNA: TGTGCCAGCAGTTACTTTGAGGGCAATCAGCCCCAGCATTTT
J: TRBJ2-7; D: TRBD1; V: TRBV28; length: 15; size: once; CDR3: CASSLWGQGAREQYF; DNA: TGTGCCAGCAGTTTGTGGGGACAGGGGGCCCGAGAGCAGTACTTC
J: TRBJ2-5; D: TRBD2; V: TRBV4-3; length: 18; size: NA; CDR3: CASSQDSPGLARDGTQYF; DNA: TGCGCCAGCAGCCAAGATAGCCCCGGACTAGCGAGGGATGGAACCCAGTACTTC
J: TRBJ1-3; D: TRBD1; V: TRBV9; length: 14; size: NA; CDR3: CASSATGPGNTIYF; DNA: TGTGCCAGCAGTGCGACAGGGCCTGGAAACACCATATATTTT
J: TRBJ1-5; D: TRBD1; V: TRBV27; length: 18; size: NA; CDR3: CASSLHSGGASSNQPQHF; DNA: TGTGCCAGCAGTCTGCACTCAGGGGGCGCATCTAGCAATCAGCCCCAGCATTTT
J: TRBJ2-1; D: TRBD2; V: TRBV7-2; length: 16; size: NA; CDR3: CASSFGTSRSYNEQFF; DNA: TGTGCCAGCAGCTTCGGGACTAGCCGCTCCTACAATGAGCAGTTCTTC
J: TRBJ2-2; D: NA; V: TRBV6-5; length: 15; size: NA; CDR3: CASSLLPVNTGELFF; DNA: TGTGCCAGCAGTTTACTACCGGTGAACACCGGGGAGCTGTTTTTT
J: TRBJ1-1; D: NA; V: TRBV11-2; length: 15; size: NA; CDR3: CASSSPSQGNTEAFF; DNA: TGTGCCAGCAGCTCCCCTTCACAGGGGAACACTGAAGCTTTCTTT
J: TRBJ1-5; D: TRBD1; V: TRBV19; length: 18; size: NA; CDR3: CASSRGRGLGNSNQPQHF; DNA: TGTGCCAGTAGTCGAGGCAGGGGGCTTGGTAATAGCAATCAGCCCCAGCATTTT